This TCR beta chain derives from a study of shared clonotypes between healthy human individuals. Turning to the study itself: In total, the donors were two women and three men aged 18 to 49.

As defined, naive CD8 cells were CD45RO-negative and positively selected for CCR7, with terminally differentiated effector memory CD45RA+ cells excluded. Donors comprised only Caucasian adults living in Nashville, Tennessee. Overall study results and limits: In contrast to clonotypes shared by all four donors, non-shared clonotypes had lower generation probabilities.

As for this clone: Antigen: not known. This specimen includes other DNA sequences encoding the same CDR3.

Measured with immunoSEQ multiplex PCR; TCRdb has only the in-frame clones, and not every one. The profile covers around 2,000,000 clones, with 85% to 95% appearing a single time and roughly 1.7% taken by the ten largest. J was trimmed by 4 bases and V by 2 bases; bases with no gene match: 8. The CDR3 has 15 amino acids. Germline V gene data show CDR1 as MNHEY and CDR2 as SMNVEV (reference sequence). The receptor was isolated from a man between 18 and 35 years old in good health. Some clones in this sample may be carry-over from other donors' samples. Sequenced material: naive CD8+ T cells from PBMCs. This chain connects TRBV27 to TRBJ2-7; 7 bases are shared with TRBD2. The CDR3 protein is CASSLSGGGRYEQYF. The CDR3 nucleotides read TGTGCCAGCAGTTTAAGCGGCGGGGGACGGTACGAGCAGTACTTC.